The rows below give T cell receptor beta chains drawn from one sample of a study of cytomegalovirus exposure and HLA in healthy donors. The protocol was immunoSEQ multiplex PCR, while the TCRdb copy is restricted to in-frame clones and leaves out a portion. The sample has some 69,000 clones; over 90% are singletons. Sequencing input: PBMCs. The receptor set was obtained from a woman under 30 in good health and CMV-seropositive. The CDR3 runs from the conserved cysteine through the conserved F or W. D genes are given only for firm matches.

J: TRBJ1-1
V: TRBV28
D: NA
DNA: TGTGCCACCCGGGGGGGCCTGACTGAAGCTTTCTTT
CDR3: CATRGGLTEAFF

J: TRBJ2-7
V: TRBV6-5
D: NA
DNA: TGTGCCAGCAGTTACTCTAGGGGCGGCGAGCAGTACTTC
CDR3: CASSYSRGGEQYF

J: TRBJ2-7
V: TRBV4-1
D: TRBD2
DNA: TGCGCCAGCAGCCAAGAGAGAGGTCTTAGCGGGAGTCTATACGAGCAGTACTTC
CDR3: CASSQERGLSGSLYEQYF

J: TRBJ1-5
V: TRBV28
D: NA
DNA: TGTGCCTCCCAAGGAAGGGGGATCAGGGGCTGGGGTAGCAATCAGCCCCAGCATTTT
CDR3: CASQGRGIRGWGSNQPQHF

J: TRBJ1-1
V: TRBV30
D: NA
DNA: TGTGCCTGGGTTCTGAACGGCCCGGGGACTGAAGCTTTCTTT
CDR3: CAWVLNGPGTEAFF

J: TRBJ2-3
V: TRBV6-5
D: NA
DNA: TGTGCCAGCAGTTCCGGGGATTTACTAGCTACAGATACGCAGTATTTT
CDR3: CASSSGDLLATDTQYF

J: TRBJ2-2
V: TRBV4-3
D: NA
DNA: TGCGCCAGCAGCCAAGAGTTAATAGGAGGGGCAACCGGGGAGCTGTTTTTT
CDR3: CASSQELIGGATGELFF

J: TRBJ2-1
V: TRBV7-3
D: TRBD1
DNA: TGTGCCAGCAGCTTACAGGGGGCGGGTTACAATGAGCAGTTCTTC
CDR3: CASSLQGAGYNEQFF

J: TRBJ2-7
V: TRBV5-1
D: NA
DNA: TGCGCCAGCAGCTTGGAGGGAGGTATCGGCGAGCAGTACTTC
CDR3: CASSLEGGIGEQYF

J: TRBJ2-1
V: TRBV6-1
D: NA
DNA: TGTGCCAGCAGCTATGAGCCGACTTCAAATGAGCAGTTCTTC
CDR3: CASSYEPTSNEQFF

J: TRBJ1-4
V: TRBV7-9
D: NA
DNA: TGTGCCAGCAGCTTAACGGCAACTAATGAAAAACTGTTTTTT
CDR3: CASSLTATNEKLFF

J: TRBJ1-1
V: TRBV5-4
D: NA
DNA: TGTGCCAGCAGCACGCCCAGCGGTCGTGGAAACACTGAAGCTTTCTTT
CDR3: CASSTPSGRGNTEAFF

J: TRBJ2-5
V: TRBV4-1
D: NA
DNA: TGCGCCAGCAGCCTTCAGGGATGGGAGACCCAGTACTTC
CDR3: CASSLQGWETQYF

J: TRBJ2-1
V: TRBV7-2
D: TRBD2
DNA: TGTGCCAGCAGCCCTAGCGGGGGACTATTTTCCTACAATGAGCAGTTCTTC
CDR3: CASSPSGGLFSYNEQFF

J: TRBJ2-5
V: TRBV7-2
D: NA
DNA: TGTGCCAGCAGCTTACTACAGGGTGGGCAGGAGACCCAGTACTTC
CDR3: CASSLLQGGQETQYF

J: TRBJ2-7
V: TRBV5-1
D: TRBD1
DNA: TGCGCCAGCAGCATTTCGGGACAGGGATACTACGAGCAGTACTTC
CDR3: CASSISGQGYYEQYF

J: TRBJ2-1
V: TRBV4-3
D: NA
DNA: TGCGCCAGCTCCGGAACTTCGGGCAATGAGCAGTTCTTC
CDR3: CASSGTSGNEQFF

J: TRBJ2-3
V: TRBV7-2
D: NA
DNA: TGTGCCAGCAGCTTGGACGGGAGACCTAGCACAGATACGCAGTATTTT
CDR3: CASSLDGRPSTDTQYF

J: TRBJ1-5
V: TRBV2
D: NA
DNA: TGTGCCAGCGGAGGTTCCAATCAGCCCCAGCATTTT
CDR3: CASGGSNQPQHF

J: TRBJ2-5
V: TRBV5-1
D: NA
DNA: TGCGCCAGCAGCTGGTCTAGCGCCCAAGAGACCCAGTACTTC
CDR3: CASSWSSAQETQYF

J: TRBJ2-7
V: TRBV30
D: TRBD2
DNA: TGTGCCTGGAGTCGCTTGGGACTAGCGGGAGAGCAGTACTTC
CDR3: CAWSRLGLAGEQYF

J: TRBJ2-2
V: TRBV5-4
D: TRBD2
DNA: TGTGCCAGCAGTTCCAAGCGGGAGGGCACCGGGGAGCTGTTTTTT
CDR3: CASSSKREGTGELFF